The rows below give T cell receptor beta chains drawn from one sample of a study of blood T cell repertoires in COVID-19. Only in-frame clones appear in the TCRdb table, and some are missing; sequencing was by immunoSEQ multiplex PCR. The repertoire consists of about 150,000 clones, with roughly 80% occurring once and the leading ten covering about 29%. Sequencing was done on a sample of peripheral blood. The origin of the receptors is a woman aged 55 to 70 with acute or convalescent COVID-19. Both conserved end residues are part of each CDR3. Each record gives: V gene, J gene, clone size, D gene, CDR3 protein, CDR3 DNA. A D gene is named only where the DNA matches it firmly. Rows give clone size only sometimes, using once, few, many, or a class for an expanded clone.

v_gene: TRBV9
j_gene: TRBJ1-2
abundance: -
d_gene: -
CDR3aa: CASSTGGGYTF
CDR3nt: TGTGCCAGCAGCACCGGGGGTGGCTACACCTTC

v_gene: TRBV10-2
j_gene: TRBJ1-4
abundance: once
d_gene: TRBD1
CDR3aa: CASKQGGNEKLFF
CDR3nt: TGCGCCAGCAAACAGGGGGGTAATGAAAAACTGTTTTTT

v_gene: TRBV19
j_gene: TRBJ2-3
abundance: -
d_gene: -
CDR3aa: CASSNAGFTDTQYF
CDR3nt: TGTGCCAGTAGTAATGCGGGCTTCACAGATACGCAGTATTTT

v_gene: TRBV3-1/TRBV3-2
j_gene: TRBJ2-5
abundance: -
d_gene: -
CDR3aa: CASSETYTIKETQYF
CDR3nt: TGTGCCAGCAGCGAAACTTATACTATCAAAGAGACCCAGTACTTC

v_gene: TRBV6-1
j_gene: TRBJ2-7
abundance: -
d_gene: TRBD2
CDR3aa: CASSEGKVAGGYEQYF
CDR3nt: TGTGCCAGCAGTGAGGGGAAGGTAGCGGGGGGCTACGAGCAGTACTTC

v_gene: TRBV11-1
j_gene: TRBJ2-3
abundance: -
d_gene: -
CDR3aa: CASSLAGVQGTQYF
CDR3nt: TGTGCCAGCAGCCTAGCAGGGGTTCAGGGGACGCAGTATTTT

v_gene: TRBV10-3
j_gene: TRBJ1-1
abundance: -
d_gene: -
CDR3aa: CAISQPNLDTEAFF
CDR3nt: TGTGCCATCTCACAGCCCAATCTGGACACTGAAGCTTTCTTT

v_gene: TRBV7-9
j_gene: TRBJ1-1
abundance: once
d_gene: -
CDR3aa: CASSLKGDSAEAFF
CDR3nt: TGTGCCAGCAGCTTAAAAGGGGATTCTGCTGAAGCTTTCTTT

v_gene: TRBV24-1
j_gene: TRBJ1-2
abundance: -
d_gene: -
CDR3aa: CATTLPTDSSYGYTF
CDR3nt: TGTGCCACCACTCTCCCCACTGACAGTTCCTATGGCTACACCTTC

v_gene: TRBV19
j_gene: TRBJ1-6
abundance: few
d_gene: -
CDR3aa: CASSIVAGDYNSPLHF
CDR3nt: TGTGCCAGTAGTATAGTCGCAGGCGACTATAATTCACCCCTCCACTTT

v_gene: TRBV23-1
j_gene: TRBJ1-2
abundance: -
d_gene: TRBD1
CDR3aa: CASSQVLTGGRGYGYTF
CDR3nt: TGCGCCAGCAGTCAGGTTCTCACAGGGGGTCGCGGCTATGGCTACACCTTC

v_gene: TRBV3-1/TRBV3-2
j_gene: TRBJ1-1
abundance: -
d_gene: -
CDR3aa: CASSQDRLSLEAFF
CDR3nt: TGTGCCAGCAGCCAAGACCGATTGAGCCTAGAAGCTTTCTTT

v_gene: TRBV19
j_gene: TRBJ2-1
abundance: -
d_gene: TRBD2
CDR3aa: CASSIGLAREQFF
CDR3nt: TGTGCCAGTAGTATCGGACTAGCTCGGGAGCAGTTCTTC

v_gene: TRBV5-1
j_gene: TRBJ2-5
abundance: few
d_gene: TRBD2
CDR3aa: CASSFSGGFGETQYF
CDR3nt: TGCGCCAGCAGCTTTAGCGGGGGATTCGGAGAGACCCAGTACTTC

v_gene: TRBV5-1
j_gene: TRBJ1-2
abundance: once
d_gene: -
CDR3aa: CASSLALESYGYTF
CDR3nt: TGCGCCAGCAGCTTGGCCTTGGAGAGCTATGGCTACACCTTC

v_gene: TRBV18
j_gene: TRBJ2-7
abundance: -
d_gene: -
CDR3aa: CASSPDGFEQYF
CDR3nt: TGTGCCAGCTCACCTGACGGGTTCGAGCAGTACTTC

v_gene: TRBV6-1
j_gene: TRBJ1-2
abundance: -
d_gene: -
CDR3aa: CASSAARGYGYTF
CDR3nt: TGTGCCAGCAGTGCAGCCAGGGGATATGGCTACACCTTC

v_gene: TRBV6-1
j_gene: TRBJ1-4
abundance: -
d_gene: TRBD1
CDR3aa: CASSDSSGTGGRKLFF
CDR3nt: TGTGCCAGCAGTGATAGTTCCGGGACAGGGGGCCGAAAACTGTTTTTT

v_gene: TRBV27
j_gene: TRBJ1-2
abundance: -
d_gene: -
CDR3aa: CASSSSNGVGASGYTF
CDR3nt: TGTGCCAGCAGTTCCTCCAACGGAGTGGGGGCAAGTGGCTACACCTTC

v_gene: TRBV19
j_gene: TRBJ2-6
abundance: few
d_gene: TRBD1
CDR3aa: CASSIHGQGSSAGANVLTF
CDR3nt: TGTGCCAGTAGTATACACGGACAGGGATCCAGCGCTGGGGCCAACGTCCTGACTTTC

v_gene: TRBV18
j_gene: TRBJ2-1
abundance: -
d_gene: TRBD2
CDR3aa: CASSPSSGGISDEQFF
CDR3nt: TGTGCCAGCTCACCATCTAGCGGGGGGATTTCAGATGAGCAGTTCTTC

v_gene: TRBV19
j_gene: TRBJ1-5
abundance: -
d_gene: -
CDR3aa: CASMRSNQPQHF
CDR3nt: TGTGCCAGTATGAGATCGAATCAGCCCCAGCATTTT

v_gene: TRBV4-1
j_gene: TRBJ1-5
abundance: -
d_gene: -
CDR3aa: CASSQGSGGANQPQHF
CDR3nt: TGCGCCAGCAGCCAAGGTAGTGGGGGGGCCAATCAGCCCCAGCATTTT

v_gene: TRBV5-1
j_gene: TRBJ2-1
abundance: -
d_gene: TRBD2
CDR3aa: CASRSLAASYNEQFF
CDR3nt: TGCGCCAGCAGGTCTCTAGCGGCATCCTACAATGAGCAGTTCTTC

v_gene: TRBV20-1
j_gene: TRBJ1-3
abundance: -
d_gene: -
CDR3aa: CSARKGNTIYF
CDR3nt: TGCAGTGCTAGAAAGGGGAACACCATATATTTT

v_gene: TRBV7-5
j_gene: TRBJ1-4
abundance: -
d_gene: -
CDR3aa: CARSFRVGEKLFF
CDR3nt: TGTGCCAGAAGCTTTCGGGTCGGAGAAAAACTGTTTTTT

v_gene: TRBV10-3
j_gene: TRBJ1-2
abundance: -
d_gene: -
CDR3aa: CAISESVERYGYTF
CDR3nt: TGTGCCATCAGTGAGTCGGTTGAGCGCTATGGCTACACCTTC

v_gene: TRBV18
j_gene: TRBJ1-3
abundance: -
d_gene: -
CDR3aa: CASSPNSNSGNTIYF
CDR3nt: TGTGCCAGCTCACCCAACAGCAACTCTGGAAACACCATATATTTT

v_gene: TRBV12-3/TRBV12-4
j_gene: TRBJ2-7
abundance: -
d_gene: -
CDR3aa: CASSEDRTYEQYF
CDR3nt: TGTGCCAGCAGTGAGGACAGAACCTACGAGCAGTACTTC

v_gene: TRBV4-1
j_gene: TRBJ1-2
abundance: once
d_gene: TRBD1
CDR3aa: CASSQVPGQGSANYGYTF
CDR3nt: TGCGCCAGCAGCCAAGTTCCGGGACAGGGATCAGCTAACTATGGCTACACCTTC

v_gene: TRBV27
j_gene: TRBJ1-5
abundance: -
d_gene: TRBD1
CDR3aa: CASRAGGFNQPQHF
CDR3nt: TGTGCCAGCAGGGCAGGGGGATTCAATCAGCCCCAGCATTTT

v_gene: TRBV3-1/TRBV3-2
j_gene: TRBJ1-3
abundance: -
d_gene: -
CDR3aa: CASSQGAGGNTIYF
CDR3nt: TGTGCCAGCAGCCAAGGCGCAGGGGGAAACACCATATATTTT

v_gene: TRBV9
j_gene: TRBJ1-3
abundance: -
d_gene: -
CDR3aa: CASSVGGSNSGNTIYF
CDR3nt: TGTGCCAGCAGCGTAGGAGGGAGCAACTCTGGAAACACCATATATTTT

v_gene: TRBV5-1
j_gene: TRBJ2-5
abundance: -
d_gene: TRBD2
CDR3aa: CASSLTSGQETQYF
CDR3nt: TGCGCCAGCAGCTTGACTAGCGGCCAAGAGACCCAGTACTTC

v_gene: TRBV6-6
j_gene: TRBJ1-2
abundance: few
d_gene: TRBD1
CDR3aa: CASSLGQGAPGYTF
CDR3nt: TGTGCCAGCAGTTTGGGACAGGGGGCGCCCGGCTACACCTTC

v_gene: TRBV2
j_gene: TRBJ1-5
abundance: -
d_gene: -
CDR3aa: CARGLGRNQPQHF
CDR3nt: TGTGCCAGGGGCCTGGGGAGGAACCAGCCCCAGCATTTT

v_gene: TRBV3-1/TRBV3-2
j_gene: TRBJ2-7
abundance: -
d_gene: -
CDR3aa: CASSSFGGYEQYF
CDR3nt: TGTGCCAGCAGCTCGTTTGGCGGCTACGAGCAGTACTTC

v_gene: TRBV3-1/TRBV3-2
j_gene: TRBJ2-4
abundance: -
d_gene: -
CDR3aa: CASSQEWGRGKNIQYF
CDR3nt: TGTGCCAGCAGCCAAGAATGGGGTAGGGGCAAAAACATTCAGTACTTC

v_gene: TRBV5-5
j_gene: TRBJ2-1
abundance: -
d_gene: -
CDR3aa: CASSLEGAGYNEQFF
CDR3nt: TGTGCCAGCAGCTTGGAAGGGGCTGGGTACAATGAGCAGTTCTTC

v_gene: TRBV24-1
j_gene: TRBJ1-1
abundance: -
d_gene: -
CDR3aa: CATSDSRGNTEAFF
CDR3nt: TGTGCCACCAGTGATTCGCGGGGCAACACTGAAGCTTTCTTT

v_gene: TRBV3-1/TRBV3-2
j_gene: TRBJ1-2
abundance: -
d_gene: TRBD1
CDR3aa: CASSQARQGLRGYTF
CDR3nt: TGTGCCAGCAGCCAAGCGAGACAGGGGTTGCGTGGCTACACCTTC

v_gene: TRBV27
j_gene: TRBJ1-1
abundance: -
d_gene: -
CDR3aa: CASMLGGGAITEAFF
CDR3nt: TGTGCCAGCATGCTCGGTGGGGGGGCGATCACTGAAGCTTTCTTT

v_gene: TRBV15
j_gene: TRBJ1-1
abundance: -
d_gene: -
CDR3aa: CATSKSGNLNTEAFF
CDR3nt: TGTGCCACCAGCAAATCTGGTAACTTGAACACTGAAGCTTTCTTT

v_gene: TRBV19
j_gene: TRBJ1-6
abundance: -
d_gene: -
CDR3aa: CASSPRRGWDNSPLHF
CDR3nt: TGTGCCAGTAGCCCCCGCCGAGGGTGGGATAATTCACCCCTCCACTTT

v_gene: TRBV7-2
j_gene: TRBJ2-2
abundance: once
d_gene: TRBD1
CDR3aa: CASSWGDRVNTGELFF
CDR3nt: TGTGCCAGCAGTTGGGGGGACAGGGTAAACACCGGGGAGCTGTTTTTT

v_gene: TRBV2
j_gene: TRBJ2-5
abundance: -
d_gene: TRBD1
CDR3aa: CASSEGQGRRETQYF
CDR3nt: TGTGCCAGCAGTGAGGGACAGGGAAGGAGAGAGACCCAGTACTTC

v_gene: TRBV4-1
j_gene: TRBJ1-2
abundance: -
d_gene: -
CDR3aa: CASSQSLGYTF
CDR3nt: TGCGCCAGCAGCCAGAGCCTGGGCTACACCTTC

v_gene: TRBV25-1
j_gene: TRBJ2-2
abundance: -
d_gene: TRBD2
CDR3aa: CASSRSGGNTGELFF
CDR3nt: TGTGCCAGCAGTCGGTCGGGGGGGAACACCGGGGAGCTGTTTTTT

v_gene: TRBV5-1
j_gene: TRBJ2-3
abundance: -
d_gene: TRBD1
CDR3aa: CASSLFGQGVDTQYF
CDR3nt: TGCGCCAGCAGCTTGTTCGGACAGGGGGTCGATACGCAGTATTTT

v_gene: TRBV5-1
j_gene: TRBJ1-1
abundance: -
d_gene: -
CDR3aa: CASSLDPELLNTEAFF
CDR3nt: TGCGCCAGCAGCTTGGACCCCGAACTCTTGAACACTGAAGCTTTCTTT

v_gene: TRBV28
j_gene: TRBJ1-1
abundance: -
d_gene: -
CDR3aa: CASSLLQNTEAFF
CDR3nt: TGTGCCAGCAGTTTATTACAGAACACTGAAGCTTTCTTT

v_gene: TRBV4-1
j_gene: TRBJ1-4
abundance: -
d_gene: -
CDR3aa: CASSQDKRGAANEKLFF
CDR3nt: TGCGCCAGCAGCCAAGATAAAAGGGGCGCGGCTAATGAAAAACTGTTTTTT

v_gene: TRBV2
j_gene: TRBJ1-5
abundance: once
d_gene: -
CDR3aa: CASRLNQPQHF
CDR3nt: TGTGCCAGCAGACTAAATCAGCCCCAGCATTTT